This T cell receptor (beta chain) was documented in a study of shared clonotypes between healthy human individuals. About this clone: Its antigen remains unidentified.

In the authors' workflow: ImmunoSEQ gave junction-only sequences without quality scores, so filtering differed. The data were produced by immunoSEQ multiplex PCR, yet TCRdb's version contains in-frame clones alone and is incomplete. From that table come the V and J calls and clone size; the DNA was used to work out D and trimming. The sample includes under 1,100,000 clones, approximately 70% seen only once; the top ten take approximately 1.5%. Study outcomes and limitations: Among non-shared clonotypes, generation probabilities were lower than among those shared by all four donors. Sharing of clonotypes among donors was expected to vary with sequencing depth.

Study donors comprised healthy, HIV-negative adults devoid of recent acute infection or vaccination. CDR3 length: 14 amino acids. The V gene's germline CDR1 is KGHSH and CDR2 LQKENI. The V end lost 8 bases, the J end lost 0 bases, and 10 bases lay between the germline ends. This TCR was recovered from a man between 18 and 29 years old in good health. The chain combines TRBV18 with TRBJ2-2, with D maybe TRBD2 (6 bases). The sequencing input was memory CD4+ T cells sorted from blood. The subset: CD45RA-negative fraction. The CDR3 coding sequence is TGTGCCAGCCGGGGGTTTTCGAACACCGGGGAGCTGTTTTTT. As protein: CASRGFSNTGELFF.